This TCR beta chain was identified in a study of shared clonotypes between healthy human individuals. As for the study in general: The study used three CD4 naive, three CD4 memory, two CD8 naive and one CD8 memory plate per donor.

Study-wide findings and caveats: Clonotypes which were not shared had lower generation probabilities than clonotypes that all four donors shared.

The DNA input per sorted-subset replicate PCR was 200 to 250 ng, corresponding to roughly 31,000 T cell genomes. Measured with immunoSEQ multiplex PCR; TCRdb has only the in-frame clones, and not every one. The sample lists 2.5 million or so clones, around 94% seen once, with under 0.15% in the top ten. V lost 4 bases to trimming and J lost 1 base, with 7 bases between them. In germline, CDR1 is SEHNR, CDR2 FQNEAQ (reference sequence). The CDR3 is made up of 14 amino acids. Worth noting for this clone: Its target is not known.

The specimen sequenced was naive CD4+ T cells sorted from blood. Regarding subset: CD45RA+ positively selected. The chain uses TRBV7-9 and TRBJ2-2; tentatively, D is TRBD1 (6 bases). This receptor was taken from a man aged 18 to 29 in good health. The CDR3 region is CASSWGQNTGELFF. The CDR3 region has the DNA TGTGCCAGCAGCTGGGGACAGAACACCGGGGAGCTGTTTTTT.